The 21 T cell receptor beta chains listed next were all sequenced from one sample in a study of blood T cells in healthy people across ages. With a J-beta primer mix and a sample-barcoded 5' primer, a second PCR ran about 6 to 11 cycles. TCRdb processed the 5' RACE reads anew with MiXCR; each CDR3 protein has one entry. The sample contains fewer than 650,000 distinct CDR3 sequences, 25% to 35% of which appear only once. The same sample was also used in a study of T cells of mothers and their children.

Material: blood. All receptors come from a boy aged 2 to 9 in good health.

V gene TRBV4-2 combines with J gene TRBJ2-7; the D gene is possibly TRBD2 (5 bases). V shed 0 bases and J shed 7 bases, with 10 bases lying between them. The CDR3 has 13 amino acids. Looked up from germline, CDR1 is LGHNA and CDR2 is YNFKEQ. In DNA, the CDR3 is TGTGCCAGCAGCCAAGATATAGCGAGGGAGCAGTACTTC. Translated: CASSQDIAREQYF.

The genes are TRBV27 and TRBJ2-5; TRBD2 matches at 7 bases. The ends lost 3 bases at V and 3 bases at J; junction bases unmatched: 1. CDR3 length: 13 residues. Germline CDR1 MNHEY, CDR2 SMNVEV (reference sequence). This CDR3 is CASSFAGEETQYF. The DNA for the CDR3 is TGTGCCAGCAGTTTCGCGGGAGAAGAGACCCAGTACTTC.

This clonotype came up a few times. This rearrangement joins TRBV20-1 to TRBJ2-5; D ambiguous. Germline V gene data show CDR1 as DFQATT and CDR2 as SNEGSKA (reference sequence). The CDR3 extends over 12 amino acids. Trimming left V 4 bases short and J 2 bases short, with 8 bases between. CDR3 in amino acids: CSAKTGQETQYF. CDR3 DNA sequence: TGCAGTGCTAAGACTGGACAAGAGACCCAGTACTTC.

The rearrangement uses TRBV21-1 and TRBJ2-5; the D segment call TRBD2 is taken from the table without a DNA check. TRBV21-1 is annotated as a pseudogene. This CDR3 contains 17 residues. The DNA of the CDR3 is TGTGCCAGCAGCCCTCCGAAGGGGCCTGTGTACCAAGAGACCCAGTACTTC. As protein: CASSPPKGPVYQETQYF.

The rearrangement links TRBV5-4 to TRBJ2-7; tentatively, D is TRBD2 (6 bases). The CDR3 extends over 14 amino acids. V was trimmed by 0 bases and J by 3 bases, leaving 10 bases between them. Germline V gene data show CDR1 as SGHNT and CDR2 as YYREEE (reference sequence). CDR3 sequence: CASSLGLSGYEQYF. Here the CDR3 DNA reads TGTGCCAGCAGCTTGGGTCTTAGCGGCTACGAGCAGTACTTC.

V gene TRBV7-9 combines with J gene TRBJ2-1; maybe TRBD2 (5 bases). In germline, CDR1 is SEHNR, CDR2 FQNEAQ (reference sequence). With 4 bases removed from V and 5 bases from J, the gap between germline ends came to 18 bases. This CDR3 contains 16 residues. In DNA, the CDR3 is TGTGCCAGCAGCTCCGTGCTAGCCCCTAGAGACAATGAGCAGTTCTTC. This encodes CASSSVLAPRDNEQFF.

V gene TRBV7-9 combines with J gene TRBJ1-1, with D possibly being TRBD1 (6 bases). CDR1 is SEHNR and CDR2 is FQNEAQ in the germline V gene (reference sequence). Trimming took off 8 bases at V and 1 base at J, with 17 bases between the two ends. The CDR3 spans 15 residues. The CDR3 DNA is TGTGCCAGCGGAATCAACCAGGGGTGGAACACTGAAGCTTTCTTT. This translates into CASGINQGWNTEAFF.

This clonotype was observed a handful of times. The chain uses TRBV6-1 and TRBJ1-2, with TRBD1 identical over 7 bases. The CDR3 extends over 15 amino acids. Germline CDR1 MNHNS, CDR2 SASEGT. V lost 7 bases and J lost 8; bases outside the gene matches: 16. The CDR3 DNA is TGTGCCAGCAAACAGGGGAGAGACCACCAGGGCGGCTACACCTTC. This encodes CASKQGRDHQGGYTF.

Concerning this clonotype itself: The junction shows a germline mismatch at one end, possibly a read error. The CDR3 DNA reads as TGTGCCTGCAGTTTCTCGGGTTTTGAAAAACTGTTTTTT. Amino acid sequence: CACSFSGFEKLFF. The V and J genes are TRBV27 and TRBJ1-4; D unresolved. The germline V gene has CDR1 MNHEY and CDR2 SMNVEV (reference sequence). The CDR3 is 13 residues long.

This clonotype has just a few counts. This chain joins TRBV6-6 and TRBJ2-1; 8 bases map to TRBD2. V was pared by 0 bases and J by 9 bases, with 1 base of the junction left unmatched. The CDR3 sequence is 13 residues long. Germline values: CDR1 MNHNY, CDR2 SVGAGI (reference sequence). DNA for the CDR3: TGTGCCAGCAGTTACTCACGGGAGGGTGAGCAGTTCTTC. Translation: CASSYSREGEQFF.

This clonotype was recorded a few times. The chain links TRBV29-1 to TRBJ2-1; D gene unclear. The V and J ends lost 4 bases and 0 bases respectively, with 7 bases between them. The CDR3 extends over 13 amino acids. Germline V gives CDR1 SQVTM, CDR2 ANQGSEA. DNA for the CDR3: TGCAGCGTTGGGCCCAGCTCCTACAATGAGCAGTTCTTC. Its translation is CSVGPSSYNEQFF.

In this sample, this clonotype turned up a few times. CDR3 DNA: TGTGCCACCAGCAGAGGAGGGACTAGCGTTGAAAAACTGTTTTTT. Amino acids: CATSRGGTSVEKLFF. The gene calls are TRBV15 and TRBJ1-4; D possibly corresponds to TRBD1 (5 bases). CDR3 length equals 15 residues. Looked up from germline, CDR1 is LNHNV and CDR2 is YYDKDF (reference sequence). Trimming took off 1 base at V and 7 bases at J, with 13 bases between the two ends.

In this sample, this clonotype turned up a few times. The chain joins TRBV5-1 to TRBJ2-5, with a weak D call TRBD2 (5 bases). V was clipped by 0 bases and J by 1 base, with 7 bases between them. The CDR3 contains 14 residues. CDR1 SGHRS and CDR2 YFSETQ come from the germline V gene. The CDR3 bases are TGCGCCAGCAGCTTGGTTAGCGCCCAAGAGACCCAGTACTTC. Its protein is CASSLVSAQETQYF.

There are a few counts of this clonotype. The V and J genes are TRBV11-1 and TRBJ2-4; D perhaps matches TRBD2 (5 bases). V was trimmed by 5 bases and J by 8 bases, leaving 16 bases between them. The germline V gene has CDR1 SGHAT and CDR2 FQDESV (reference sequence). The CDR3 consists of 14 residues. The DNA of the CDR3 is TGTGCCAGCAGCCGAAGGTGGAACGGGGACATTCAGTACTTC. It encodes CASSRRWNGDIQYF.

This clonotype occurred a few times. J is TRBJ2-3 and V is TRBV20-1; 7 bases match TRBD2. V trimming: 0 bases; J trimming: 2 bases; junction bases outside the gene matches: 8. This CDR3 spans 16 amino acids. CDR1 is DFQATT, CDR2 SNEGSKA, per germline (reference sequence). The CDR3 reads CSARERGGGLTDTQYF. CDR3 bases: TGCAGTGCTAGAGAGCGCGGCGGGGGACTCACAGATACGCAGTATTTT.

The table lists this clonotype with many counts. This chain links TRBV2 with TRBJ2-3; D is perhaps TRBD2 (6 bases). Trimming cost V 9 bases and J 3 bases, with 19 bases left between them. The germline CDR1 and CDR2 sequences are SNHLY and FYNNEI. The CDR3 extends over 15 amino acids. CDR3 sequence: CARTIGRERTDTQYF. Written as DNA, the CDR3 is TGTGCCAGGACCATTGGTCGGGAGAGGACAGATACGCAGTATTTT.

The J gene is TRBJ1-1, the V gene TRBV15, with 7 bases that match TRBD1. The CDR3 sequence is 15 residues long. The germline V gene encodes CDR1 LNHNV and CDR2 YYDKDF (reference sequence). The V and J ends lost 1 base and 11 bases, in that order; junction bases with no gene match: 13. This CDR3 reads CATSRAWFPRQGAFF. The CDR3 coding sequence is TGTGCCACCAGCAGAGCCTGGTTTCCCCGACAGGGCGCTTTCTTT.

The rearrangement links TRBV6-6 to TRBJ2-3; 9 bases are shared with TRBD1. V lost 5 bases, J lost 3 bases, and 9 bases stayed unmatched. Germline loops: CDR1 MNHNY, CDR2 SVGAGI (reference sequence). The CDR3 loop spans 16 amino acids. CDR3 bases: TGTGCCAGCAGTCTCGGGACAGGGAAGGGGACAGATACGCAGTATTTT. It is translated as CASSLGTGKGTDTQYF.

The chain couples TRBV20-1 to TRBJ2-5, with D perhaps matching TRBD2 (5 bases). The length of the CDR3 is 12 residues. Trimming shortened V by 3 bases and J by 6 bases, and 11 bases separated the two germline ends. Germline CDR1 and CDR2: DFQATT and SNEGSKA (reference sequence). Here the CDR3 DNA reads TGCAGTGCTAGCGGGGTGGGGAAGACCCAGTACTTC. Protein: CSASGVGKTQYF.

This sequence joins TRBV10-3 and TRBJ1-2; D uncertain. CDR1 is ENHRY, CDR2 SYGVKD, per germline. V gave up 2 bases and J gave up 4 bases, with 14 bases separating them. The CDR3 has 15 residues. The CDR3 spells CAISELSGVIYGYTF. The CDR3 DNA reads as TGTGCCATCAGTGAGCTTTCCGGGGTGATCTATGGCTACACCTTC.

V is TRBV20-1 and J is TRBJ1-5, with TRBD1 matching 7 bases. The V segment lost 3 bases and the J segment 3 bases; nucleotides outside the gene matches: 8. The CDR3 is 15 residues long. Germline lookup yields CDR1 DFQATT and CDR2 SNEGSKA (reference sequence). CDR3 amino acids: CSASGGRGDNQPQHF. CDR3 nucleotide sequence: TGCAGTGCTAGTGGGGGCAGGGGGGACAATCAGCCCCAGCATTTT.